The entry below gives a single T cell receptor beta chain sequence along with its context. The V gene's germline CDR1 is KGHSH and CDR2 LQKENI. The CDR3 length is 15 residues. The V and J ends lost 1 base and 6 bases respectively, with 15 bases between them. Measured with immunoSEQ multiplex PCR; TCRdb has only the in-frame clones, and not every one. Of about 150,000 clones in the sample, about 88% were seen once. The sample belongs to a study of blood T cell repertoires in COVID-19. As for the study in general: From T cells, B-cell-depleted T cells, or PBMCs came the material, which was cDNA or gDNA.

The TCR comes from a woman in her 70s with acute or convalescent COVID-19. The sample consisted of peripheral blood. The chain has TRBV18 and TRBJ2-5; TRBD1 is a possible D gene (5 bases). The CDR3 is CASSPRQGDEKTQYF. The CDR3 DNA sequence: TGTGCCAGCTCACCACGGCAGGGCGATGAGAAGACCCAGTACTTC.